Listed here is a single TCR beta chain. The data stem from a study of blood T cell repertoires in COVID-19. Germline V gene data show CDR1 as SGHRS and CDR2 as YFSETQ. This CDR3 region has 16 residues. The V end lost 4 bases, the J end lost 0 bases, and 14 bases lay between the germline ends. Authors' analysis steps: Nucleated cell counts were estimated from reference gene primer amplification. Data came from immunoSEQ multiplex PCR; TCRdb stores just in-frame clones and leaves some out. V, J and clone size reflect that table, while D and trimming were determined from the DNA. Seen here are 250,000 to 400,000 clones, about 85% observed once, and the top ten hold over 1.5%.

The chain employs TRBV5-1 and TRBJ2-1; tentatively, D is TRBD2 (6 bases). This TCR was sampled from a woman in her twenties or thirties who had been exposed to COVID-19. The material sequenced was PBMCs or T cells enriched from blood (not recorded which). CDR3 coding DNA: TGCGCCAGCAGCCCCCGGGACTTCAGCTCCTACAATGAGCAGTTCTTC. Translating it yields CASSPRDFSSYNEQFF.